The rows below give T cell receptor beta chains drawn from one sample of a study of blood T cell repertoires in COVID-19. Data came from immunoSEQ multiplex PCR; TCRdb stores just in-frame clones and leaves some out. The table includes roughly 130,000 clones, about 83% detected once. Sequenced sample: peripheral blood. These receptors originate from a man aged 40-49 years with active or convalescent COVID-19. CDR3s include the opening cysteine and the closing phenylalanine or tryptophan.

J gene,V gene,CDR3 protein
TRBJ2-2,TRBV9,CASSVDRGELFF
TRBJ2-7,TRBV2,CASSAGGGYEQYF
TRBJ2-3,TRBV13,CASSSASGGRMGDTQYF
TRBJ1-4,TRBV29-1,CSVELKTGGVEKLFF
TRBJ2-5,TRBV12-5,CASGLGLGGGWSETQYF
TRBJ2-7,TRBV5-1,CASSLQSSGVPYEQYF
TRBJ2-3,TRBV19,CASSILGLGGDTQYF
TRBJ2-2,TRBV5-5,CATNRMSGDNTGELFF
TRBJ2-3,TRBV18,CASSPSRVADTQYF
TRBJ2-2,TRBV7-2,CASSLWGRGTGELFF
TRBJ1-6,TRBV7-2,CASSSRFDRYNSPLHF
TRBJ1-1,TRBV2,CASITDRDREAFF
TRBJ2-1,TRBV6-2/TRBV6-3,CASSYSKGQGLF
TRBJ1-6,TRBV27,CASSLSKGENSPLHF
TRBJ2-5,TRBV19,CATQDFQETQYF
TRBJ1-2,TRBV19,CASSIHRAQGYGYTF
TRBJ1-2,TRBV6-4,CASSETGAHYGYTF
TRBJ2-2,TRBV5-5,CASSLLPGYNGELFF
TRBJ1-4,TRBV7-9,CASSLTRDYFEKLFF
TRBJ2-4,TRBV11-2,CASSSRIAKNIQYF
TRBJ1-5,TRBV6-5,CASNPTGASNQPQHF
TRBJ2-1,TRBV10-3,CAITGGGSGVSEQFF
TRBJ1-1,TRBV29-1,CSAQQVLNTEAFF
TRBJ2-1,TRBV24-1,CATSDGGGPPYNEQFF
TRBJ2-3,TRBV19,CASSIGGHTDTQYF
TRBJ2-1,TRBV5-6,CASTLRGGLYNEQFF
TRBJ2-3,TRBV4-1,CASSQGPSAETDTQYF
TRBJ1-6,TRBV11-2,CASSLGDSLTPSPLHF
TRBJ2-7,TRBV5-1,CASSFLWSSYEQYF
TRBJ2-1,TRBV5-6,CASRILRNEQFF
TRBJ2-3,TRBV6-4,CASSELAGDTDTQYF
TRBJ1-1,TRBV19,CASIRSVWVNTEAFF
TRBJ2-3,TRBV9,CASSPLLYRDTQYF
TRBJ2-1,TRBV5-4,CASSLIQGVNEQFF
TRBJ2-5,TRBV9,CASSAGLAGPQETQYF
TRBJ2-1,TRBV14,CASSHLGVGEQFF
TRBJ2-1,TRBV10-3,CAISGGPDQANEQFF